Following are 29 T cell receptor beta chains from one sample sequenced in a study of beta chain features in type 1 diabetes (dated by TCRdb to 2017 to 2018). Receptors were amplified or captured by the immunoSEQ multiplex PCR assay. The entire isolated RNA was reverse transcribed using the High Capacity cDNA Reverse Transcription Kit, and thus expressed TCRB transcripts were sequenced. Held by TCRdb, this immuneACCESS table contains in-frame sequences only and omits some clones. Under half of the omission traces to an unresolved V gene where checked; the cause of the rest is unknown. Within this sample are under 400,000 clones, with about 15% of them counted one time only. The ten biggest clones cover under 8.5% of the sample. The sequenced sample consisted of central memory CD4+ T cells from blood. These receptor sequences come from a man aged 30 to 45 in good health.

This clone was observed a few times. J is TRBJ2-3 and V is TRBV5-1, with D perhaps matching TRBD1 (5 bases). Trimming took 2 bases from V and 0 from J, leaving 10 bases between them. Germline lookup yields CDR1 SGHRS and CDR2 YFSETQ. This CDR3 is built from 15 residues. DNA for the CDR3: TGCGCCAGCAGCTTTAAGGGGTCTAGCACAGATACGCAGTATTTT. Translated: CASSFKGSSTDTQYF. Complete variable domain (other parts from reference TRBV5-1 and TRBJ2-3): KAGVTQTPRYLIKTRGQQVTLSCSPISGHRSVSWYQQTPGQGLQFLFEYFSETQRNKGNFPGRFSGRQFSNSRSEMNVSTLELGDSALYLCASSFKGSSTDTQYFGPGTRLTVL.

This clone was seen only a few times. The genes are TRBV9 and TRBJ2-2; no clear D. Trimming pared 2 bases from V and 3 bases from J, leaving 8 bases between. This CDR3 is built from 14 residues. Germline loops: CDR1 SGDLS, CDR2 YYNGEE. The CDR3 nucleotides read TGTGCCAGCAGCGTCCGGGTAGACACCGGGGAGCTGTTTTTT. It specifies CASSVRVDTGELFF. The full variable domain, rest sourced from reference TRBV9 and TRBJ2-2, is DSGVTQTPKHLITATGQRVTLRCSPRSGDLSVYWYQQSLDQGLQFLIQYYNGEERAKGNILERFSAQQFPDLHSELNLSSLELGDSALYFCASSVRVDTGELFFGEGSRLTVL.

The V and J genes are TRBV18 and TRBJ1-1; TRBD1 agrees at 9 bases. CDR3 size: 13 residues. V trimming: 10 bases; J trimming: 1 base; junction bases outside the gene matches: 4. Germline V gene data show CDR1 as KGHSH and CDR2 as LQKENI. CDR3 bases: TGTGCCACTACAGGGGGCAGGAACACTGAAGCTTTCTTT. Translated, it gives CATTGGRNTEAFF. Filled out from reference TRBV18 and TRBJ1-1, the complete variable domain reads NAGVMQNPRHLVRRRGQEARLRCSPMKGHSHVYWYRQLPEEGLKFMVYLQKENIIDESGMPKERFSAEFPKEGPSILRIQQVVRGDSAAYFCATTGGRNTEAFFGQGTRLTVV.

This clone has just a few counts. The junction and the germline gene differ at one end; a read error may be behind it. As DNA, the CDR3 is TGCGCCAGCAGCCAAGATCCCGGGACTAGCGGGGGCGTCTTC. Translation: CASSQDPGTSGGVF. The chain uses TRBV23-1 and TRBJ2-1; 14 bases are shared with TRBD2. TRBV23-1 is given ORF status, its function remaining uncertain. The CDR3 sequence is 14 residues long.

This clone was observed a handful of times. The chain recombines TRBV27 with TRBJ1-6, with D maybe TRBD1 (6 bases). In germline, CDR1 is MNHEY, CDR2 SMNVEV (reference sequence). This CDR3 is built from 14 residues. V dropped 5 bases and J dropped 4 bases, with 9 bases sitting between them. Here the CDR3 DNA reads TGTGCCAGCAGTCGGACAGATTATAATTCACCCCTCCACTTT. Residues: CASSRTDYNSPLHF.

This clone was detected a few times. The genes are TRBV7-9 and TRBJ2-3; D is possibly TRBD2 (6 bases). This CDR3 has 13 residues. Trimming removed 6 bases from V and 6 bases from J, with 13 bases in between. Germline V gene sequence: CDR1 SEHNR, CDR2 FQNEAQ (reference sequence). In DNA form, the CDR3 reads TGTGCCAGCAGAGGGTGGGAGGCGGATACGCAGTATTTT. Amino acid sequence: CASRGWEADTQYF.

The chain combines TRBV7-9 with TRBJ2-1; TRBD2 agrees at 9 bases. This CDR3 is 16 amino acids long. Trimming cost V 3 bases and J 1 base; bases outside gene matches: 4. The germline V gene has CDR1 SEHNR and CDR2 FQNEAQ (reference sequence). The CDR3 is CASSFLAGFSYNEQFF. CDR3 nucleotides: TGTGCCAGCAGCTTTCTAGCGGGGTTTTCCTACAATGAGCAGTTCTTC.

The chain has TRBV11-3 and TRBJ1-5; TRBD1 agrees at 9 bases. This CDR3 has 15 amino acids. Trimming took 5 bases from V and 7 from J; bases not matched to a gene: 9. CDR1 is SGHNT and CDR2 is YENEEA in the germline V gene. The CDR3 here is CASSRSGTGHQPQHF. The DNA for the CDR3 is TGTGCCAGCAGCCGGTCCGGGACAGGGCACCAGCCCCAGCATTTT.

This clone was counted between two and nine times. The chain links TRBV2 to TRBJ1-4; no reliable D call. Germline V gene lookup returns CDR1 SNHLY and CDR2 FYNNEI. This CDR3 has 13 residues. The V end was cut by 6 bases, the J end by 8 bases, with 13 bases between. This chain's CDR3 is CASSMAGTEKLFF. The CDR3 bases are TGTGCCAGCAGCATGGCAGGTACCGAAAAACTGTTTTTT. Full variable domain (missing parts from reference TRBV2 and TRBJ1-4): EPEVTQTPSHQVTQMGQEVILRCVPISNHLYFYWYRQILGQKVEFLVSFYNNEISEKSEIFDDQFSVERPDGSNFTLKIRSTKLEDSAMYFCASSMAGTEKLFFGSGTQLSVL.

The rearrangement uses TRBV7-6 and TRBJ2-3; 16 positions match TRBD2. V was clipped by 4 bases and J by 1 base; unmatched bases: 2. The CDR3 is 17 residues long. Germline V CDR1 and CDR2: SGHVS, FNYEAQ. The CDR3: CASSYGTSGGGTDTQYF. CDR3 sequence (DNA): TGTGCCAGCAGCTACGGGACTAGCGGGGGGGGCACAGATACGCAGTATTTT.

The V and J genes are TRBV4-3 and TRBJ1-6; weak D call: TRBD1 (5 bases). In germline, CDR1 is LGHNA, CDR2 YSLEER. The V gene lost 5 bases and the J gene lost 10 bases, with 15 bases spanning the gap. CDR3 size: 14 residues. The CDR3 DNA reads TGCGCCAGCAGCGGGGCCCTGACGCCATCACCCCTCCACTTT. This codes for CASSGALTPSPLHF.

In its sample, this clone was seen a few times. The CDR3 coding sequence is TGTGCCAGCAGCAACTCCGGGACGTCCCAGCCCCAGCATTTT. Encoded protein: CASSNSGTSQPQHF. The chain employs TRBV7-9 and TRBJ1-5, with D maybe TRBD1 (5 bases). The CDR3 is 14 amino acids. The V end was cut by 5 bases, the J end by 7 bases, with 15 bases between. CDR1 is SEHNR and CDR2 is FQNEAQ in the germline V gene (reference sequence).

The chain employs TRBV4-1 and TRBJ2-7; maybe TRBD1 (6 bases). The V and J ends lost 1 base and 2 bases respectively, with 12 bases between them. CDR1 and CDR2 from the germline V gene are MGHRA and YSYEKL. CDR3 length: 15 residues. The CDR3 loop reads CASSQAPKGAYEQYV. The CDR3, as DNA: TGCGCCAGCAGCCAAGCACCAAAGGGGGCCTACGAGCAGTACGTC.

CDR3 loop: CASSKDRGSNQPQHF. The CDR3 region has the DNA TGTGCCAGCAGTAAGGACAGGGGAAGCAATCAGCCCCAGCATTTT. This rearrangement joins TRBV2 to TRBJ1-5, with 9 bases lining up with TRBD1. Losses at the gene ends were 5 bases for V and 1 base for J; bases not matched to a gene: 3. The CDR3 consists of 15 residues. CDR1 is SNHLY and CDR2 is FYNNEI in the germline V gene.

This chain connects TRBV28 to TRBJ1-5; TRBD1 matches 7 bases. There are 15 residues in the CDR3. Germline assignment: CDR1 MDHEN and CDR2 SYDVKM. The V gene end was trimmed by 6 bases and the J gene end by 2 bases; junction bases not matched to a gene: 7. The CDR3 DNA reads TGTGCCAGCAGATCCGACAGGGCGGGCAATCAGCCCCAGCATTTT. Amino acids: CASRSDRAGNQPQHF.

Only a few counts were recorded for this clone. This chain joins TRBV15 and TRBJ2-2; D not resolved. Germline V gives CDR1 LNHNV, CDR2 YYDKDF (reference sequence). The V gene lost 0 bases and the J gene lost 6 bases, with 11 bases spanning the gap. This CDR3 spans 15 amino acids. The CDR3 sequence is CATSRDETGAGELFF. DNA of the CDR3: TGTGCCACCAGCAGAGATGAAACCGGAGCCGGGGAGCTGTTTTTT.

The chain carries TRBV29-1 and TRBJ2-2; no firm D call. The CDR3 runs to 14 residues. Germline loops: CDR1 SQVTM, CDR2 ANQGSEA. Trimming removed 7 bases from V and 0 bases from J, with 12 bases in between. The CDR3 bases are TGCAGCGCCGCCCCCGGCTCGAACACCGGGGAGCTGTTTTTT. Translating gives CSAAPGSNTGELFF.

J is TRBJ1-2 and V is TRBV14, with D unclear. The V end lost 2 bases, the J end lost 4 bases, and 11 bases lay between the germline ends. Germline V gene lookup returns CDR1 SGHDN and CDR2 FVKESK. The CDR3 totals 14 residues. CDR3 protein: CASSQLGDGYGYTF. Written as DNA, the CDR3 is TGTGCCAGCAGCCAACTTGGAGATGGCTATGGCTACACCTTC.

This rearrangement joins TRBV11-3 to TRBJ2-1, with TRBD2 matching over 11 bases. V dropped 10 bases and J dropped 0; count of bases not matched to a gene: 8. The CDR3 consists of 16 residues. Germline V gives CDR1 SGHNT, CDR2 YENEEA. DNA of the CDR3: TGTGCCACCCGGACCGGACTAGCGGGCTCCTACAATGAGCAGTTCTTC. This sequence encodes CATRTGLAGSYNEQFF.

This clone came up a few times. The chain recombines TRBV5-6 with TRBJ2-1, with D possibly being TRBD2 (6 bases). V lost 3 bases and J lost 6, with 19 bases in between. CDR3 length: 16 amino acids. Germline V gene sequence: CDR1 SGHDT, CDR2 YYEEEE. In nucleotides, the CDR3 is TGTGCCAGCAGCTCGTTACAAATTCACGGGGGCAATGAGCAGTTCTTC. Amino acid sequence: CASSSLQIHGGNEQFF.

This clone occurred a few times. Within the sample, other DNA sequences also encode this same CDR3. The V call is TRBV6-1, the J call TRBJ2-5; D gene uncertain. The CDR3 has 11 residues. Germline V CDR1 and CDR2: MNHNS, SASEGT. V dropped 8 bases and J dropped 5 bases, with 9 bases sitting between them. DNA of the CDR3: TGTGCCAGCCGACTCGGGGAGACCCAGTACTTC. Translated: CASRLGETQYF.

The sample holds a few counts of this clone. The gene calls are TRBV7-2 and TRBJ2-1; 8 nucleotides align to TRBD2. Germline V CDR1 and CDR2: SGHTA, FQGNSA. The CDR3 consists of 15 residues. The junction had 10 bases not matched to a gene; V was cut back by 4 bases and J by 8 bases. CDR3 sequence reads: CASSSIAGPEDEQFF. Here the CDR3 DNA reads TGTGCCAGCAGCTCTATAGCGGGGCCTGAGGATGAGCAGTTCTTC.

Concerning this clone itself: A much larger clone lies a single base off, so this may be a read error. The chain couples TRBV7-8 to TRBJ2-3, with D hard to call. The V end was cut by 2 bases, the J end by 0 bases, with 3 bases between. This CDR3 spans 13 amino acids. CDR1 SGHVS and CDR2 FQNEAQ come from the germline V gene. CDR3 nucleotide sequence: TGTGCCAGCAGCTTATATAGCACAGATACGCAGTATTTT. Translated, it gives CASSLYSTDTQYF.

The chain uses TRBV10-2 and TRBJ1-2, with TRBD1 matching over 8 bases. The CDR3 extends over 13 amino acids. The ends lost 4 bases at V and 7 bases at J; junction bases unmatched: 5. In germline, CDR1 is WSHSY, CDR2 SAAADI. This CDR3 is CASSVDRVIGYTF. CDR3 in DNA: TGCGCCAGCAGTGTGGACAGGGTCATTGGCTACACCTTC.

This chain connects TRBV7-3 to TRBJ1-2; the D gene is possibly TRBD1 (5 bases). In germline, CDR1 is SGHTA, CDR2 FQGTGA. The CDR3 contains 13 residues. Trimming cost V 1 base and J 3 bases, with 6 bases left between them. In DNA form, the CDR3 reads TGTGCCAGCAGCTTAAGGGGCGACTATGGCTACACCTTC. Its translation: CASSLRGDYGYTF.

The chain recombines TRBV4-3 with TRBJ2-2; D unclear. The V gene lost 0 bases and the J gene lost 4 bases, with 9 bases spanning the gap. The CDR3 has 15 amino acids. Germline V gene data show CDR1 as LGHNA and CDR2 as YSLEER. The CDR3 sequence is CASSQEIWGTGELFF. The CDR3 DNA is TGCGCCAGCAGCCAAGAAATTTGGGGCACCGGGGAGCTGTTTTTT.

This clone came up a few times. This chain joins TRBV7-2 and TRBJ2-4, with D possibly matching TRBD1 (6 bases). The CDR3 has 15 residues. V shed 5 bases and J shed 3 bases, with 14 bases lying between them. Germline V gives CDR1 SGHTA, CDR2 FQGNSA. CDR3 nucleotides: TGTGCCAGCAGCCAGGATTGGGGGCGCAAAAACATTCAGTACTTC. Translated: CASSQDWGRKNIQYF.

This sequence joins TRBV2 and TRBJ1-1; 7 positions match TRBD1. The junction had 6 bases not matched to a gene; V was cut back by 6 bases and J by 11 bases. Looked up from germline, CDR1 is SNHLY and CDR2 is FYNNEI. The CDR3 is made up of 11 amino acids. The CDR3 loop is CASSSTGTAFF. The CDR3 DNA reads TGTGCCAGCAGCTCGACAGGGACGGCTTTCTTT.

There are a few counts of this clone. This rearrangement joins TRBV6-1 to TRBJ1-6, with 9 bases matching TRBD1. Trimming removed 8 bases from V and 8 bases from J; junction bases left unmatched: 10. The CDR3 loop spans 15 amino acids. Germline-derived CDR1 and CDR2 are MNHNS and SASEGT. The DNA of the CDR3 is TGTGCCAGCGGGGGAGAGGACAGGGGTTATTCACCCCTCCACTTT. As protein: CASGGEDRGYSPLHF.